Below are 4 T cell receptor beta chains sequenced from a single sample in a study of PD-L1 blockade in urothelial cancer. Time point: pretreatment peripheral blood. Method: immunoSEQ multiplex PCR; TCRdb's copy keeps in-frame clones and lacks some. The sample carries 30,000 to 35,000 clones, roughly 84% recorded once. The sample here was PBMCs, taken around atezolizumab (anti-PD-L1) treatment. These TCRs come from a man in his sixties with urothelial cancer.

This chain connects TRBV19 to TRBJ2-2; weak D call: TRBD2 (7 bases). Germline CDR1 is LNHDA and CDR2 is SQIVND (reference sequence). V was trimmed by 7 bases and J by 3 bases, leaving 18 bases between them. The CDR3 loop spans 16 amino acids. The CDR3 region is CASTEAGRGDTGELFF. CDR3 nucleotides: TGTGCCAGTACCGAGGCAGGGAGGGGGGACACCGGGGAGCTGTTTTTT.

The V call is TRBV7-2, the J call TRBJ2-3; D remains ambiguous. The germline V gene encodes CDR1 SGHTA and CDR2 FQGNSA. This CDR3 has 13 residues. Between the trimmed V and J ends, which lost 5 bases and 13 bases, there was a span of 19 bases. Here the CDR3 reads CASSTRTPIREYF. The CDR3 DNA follows: TGTGCCAGCAGCACCCGAACGCCCATACGAGAGTATTTT.

Notes on this clone: The junction departs from the called germline gene at one end, perhaps through a read error. This chain uses TRBV5-1 with TRBJ2-3, with a tentative D call TRBD2 (6 bases). In germline, CDR1 is SGHRS, CDR2 YFSETQ. CDR3 length: 18 amino acids. CDR3 loop: CASSPESSQGAGTHTQYF. CDR3 nucleotides: TGCGCCAGCAGCCCGGAGAGTAGCCAGGGAGCGGGCACACATACGCAGTATTTT.

The chain joins TRBV10-2 to TRBJ2-2; D possibly corresponds to TRBD2 (6 bases). The CDR3 runs to 14 residues. CDR1 and CDR2 (germline): WSHSY, SAAADI. V dropped 3 bases and J dropped 6 bases, with 11 bases sitting between them. CDR3 amino acids: CASSELASAGELFF. The CDR3 DNA is TGCGCCAGCAGTGAACTAGCTTCGGCCGGGGAGCTGTTTTTT.